Below are 7 T cell receptor beta chains sequenced from a single sample in a study of cytomegalovirus exposure and HLA in healthy donors. The primer mix had 60 Vbeta and 13 Jbeta primers. Libraries were prepared by immunoSEQ multiplex PCR; TCRdb keeps only in-frame clonotypes and omits some of them. This table holds 90,000 to 150,000 clones, about 73% found once. The sequenced sample was PBMCs. Receptors originate from a woman between 40 and 55 years old in good health and CMV-seropositive.

The chain joins TRBV5-1 to TRBJ1-6; D remains ambiguous. With 4 bases removed from V and 6 bases from J, the gap between germline ends came to 14 bases. Germline V CDR1 and CDR2: SGHRS, YFSETQ. The CDR3 is made up of 15 amino acids. This CDR3 is CASSPTTWINSPLHF. The CDR3 DNA reads as TGCGCCAGCAGCCCGACGACATGGATTAATTCACCCCTCCACTTT.

This clone was found a few times. The gene calls are TRBV5-4 and TRBJ2-1; 12 nucleotides agree with TRBD2. CDR3 size: 15 residues. Germline assignment: CDR1 SGHNT and CDR2 YYREEE (reference sequence). The V and J ends lost 4 bases and 7 bases, in that order; junction bases with no gene match: 6. The CDR3 nucleotides read TGTGCCAGCAGCACCACTAGCGGGGGGTGGAATGAGCAGTTCTTC. Protein sequence: CASSTTSGGWNEQFF.

Of note for this clone: Compared with germline, one end of the junction differs, possibly owing to a read error. Other DNA sequences within the sample encode an identical CDR3. The chain uses TRBV4-1 and TRBJ1-4, with 9 positions matching TRBD1. The CDR3 contains 15 residues. Germline-derived CDR1 and CDR2 are MGHRA and YSYEKL. CDR3 protein: CASSHRDRDHEKLFF. As DNA, the CDR3 is TGCGCCAGCAGCCACAGGGACAGGGATCATGAAAAGCTGTTTTTT.

The DNA of the CDR3 is TGTGCCAGCAGCCGGGGTACAACGGCCGGAAACACCATATATTTT. Translating gives CASSRGTTAGNTIYF. This chain connects TRBV6-5 to TRBJ1-3, with D unclear. The CDR3 spans 15 residues. In germline, CDR1 is MNHEY, CDR2 SVGAGI. The germline V and J ends were trimmed by 6 bases and 4 bases, with 16 bases remaining between them.

The chain links TRBV10-3 to TRBJ1-3; D is uncertain. There are 13 residues in the CDR3. Trimming stripped 8 bases from V and 8 bases from J, with 16 bases between. Germline V gene lookup returns CDR1 ENHRY and CDR2 SYGVKD. CDR3 coding DNA: TGTGCCATCTCCCCTACCGGAGAAGACACCATATATTTT. The encoded protein is CAISPTGEDTIYF.

This clone came up a few times. V usage is TRBV11-3 and J usage is TRBJ2-6, with a weak D call TRBD1 (5 bases). Trimming removed 7 bases from V and 0 bases from J, with 16 bases in between. The germline V gene has CDR1 SGHNT and CDR2 YENEEA. The CDR3 extends over 17 amino acids. CDR3 region: CASIPGIPVSGANVLTF. The CDR3 nucleotides are TGTGCCAGCATCCCAGGGATCCCGGTCTCTGGGGCCAACGTCCTGACTTTC. The full variable domain, rest sourced from reference TRBV11-3 and TRBJ2-6, is EAGVVQSPRYKIIEKKQPVAFWCNPISGHNTLYWYLQNLGQGPELLIRYENEEAVDDSQLPKDRFSAERLKGVDSTLKIQPAELGDSAVYLCASIPGIPVSGANVLTFGAGSRLTVL.

CDR3 sequence (DNA): TGCGCCAGCAGCCACACTGGGACACCGGGAACTGAAGCTTTCTTT. Translating it yields CASSHTGTPGTEAFF. The chain employs TRBV4-3 and TRBJ1-1; weak D call: TRBD1 (6 bases). Germline V lookup: CDR1 LGHNA, CDR2 YSLEER. Trimming removed 3 bases at V and 5 bases at J, with 16 bases between. The CDR3 is made up of 15 amino acids.